This TCR beta chain appears in the sequencing data of a study of shared clonotypes between healthy human individuals. About the study: The study drew on two women and three men aged 18 to 49 as donors.

This clone has only a few counts. Its antigen remains unknown. V was cut by 4 bases and J by 4 bases, with 14 bases left in between. This CDR3 region has 14 residues. Germline values: CDR1 SGHRS, CDR2 YFSETQ. This table comes from immunoSEQ multiplex PCR, and its TCRdb copy is limited to in-frame clones, with some not included. This table has about 1 million clones, 75% appearing once. General study results and limits: Few donors restricted represented genetic and exposure-history diversity.

Sequenced input: memory CD4+ T cells sorted from blood. Subset specified: CD45RA-negative fraction. This chain uses TRBV5-1 with TRBJ2-5, with a tentative D call TRBD2 (6 bases). The TCR was taken from a man between 18 and 35 years old in good health. CDR3 bases: TGCGCCAGCAGCCCGGAGGACGGGAGAGAGACCCAGTACTTC. It is translated as CASSPEDGRETQYF.